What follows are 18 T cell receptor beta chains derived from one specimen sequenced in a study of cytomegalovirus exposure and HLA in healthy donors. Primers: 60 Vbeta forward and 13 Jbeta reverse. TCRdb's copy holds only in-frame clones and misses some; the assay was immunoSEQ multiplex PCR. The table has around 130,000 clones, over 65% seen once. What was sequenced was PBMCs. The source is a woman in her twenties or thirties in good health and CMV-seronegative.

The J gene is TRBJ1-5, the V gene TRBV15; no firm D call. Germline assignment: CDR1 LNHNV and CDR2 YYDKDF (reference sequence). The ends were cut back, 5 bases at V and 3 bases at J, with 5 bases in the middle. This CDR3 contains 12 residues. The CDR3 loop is CATSSFNQPQHF. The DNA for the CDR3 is TGTGCCACCAGCTCCTTCAATCAGCCCCAGCATTTT. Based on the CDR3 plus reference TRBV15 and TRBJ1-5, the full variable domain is DAMVIQNPRYQVTQFGKPVTLSCSQTLNHNVMYWYQQKSSQAPKLLFHYYDKDFNNEADTPDNFQSRRPNTSFCFLDIRSPGLGDTAMYLCATSSFNQPQHFGDGTRLSIL.

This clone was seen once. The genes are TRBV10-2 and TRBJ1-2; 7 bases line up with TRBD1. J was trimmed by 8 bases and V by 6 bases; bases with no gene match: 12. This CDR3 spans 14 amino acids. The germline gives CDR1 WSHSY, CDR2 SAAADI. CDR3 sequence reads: CASSDGQALRGYTF. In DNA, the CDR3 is TGCGCCAGCAGCGACGGACAGGCCCTGAGGGGCTACACCTTC.

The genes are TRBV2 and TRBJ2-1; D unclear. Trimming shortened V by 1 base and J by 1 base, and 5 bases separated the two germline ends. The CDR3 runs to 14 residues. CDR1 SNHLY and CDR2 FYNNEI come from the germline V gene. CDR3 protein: CASSEGQSYNEQFF. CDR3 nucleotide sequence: TGTGCCAGCAGTGAAGGGCAGTCCTACAATGAGCAGTTCTTC.

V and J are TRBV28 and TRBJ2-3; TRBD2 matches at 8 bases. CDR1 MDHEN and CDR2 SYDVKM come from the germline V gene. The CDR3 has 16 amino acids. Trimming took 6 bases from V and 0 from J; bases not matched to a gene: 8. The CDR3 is CASSSPSGSSTDTQYF. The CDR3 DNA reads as TGTGCCAGCAGCTCCCCCAGCGGGAGCAGCACAGATACGCAGTATTTT.

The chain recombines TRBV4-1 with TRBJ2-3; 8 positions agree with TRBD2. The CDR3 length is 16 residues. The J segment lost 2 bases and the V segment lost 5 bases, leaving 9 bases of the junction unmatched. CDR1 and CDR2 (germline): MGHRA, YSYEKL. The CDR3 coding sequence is TGCGCCAGCAGCTTTTACAGCGGGGGCCCCACAGATACGCAGTATTTT. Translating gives CASSFYSGGPTDTQYF.

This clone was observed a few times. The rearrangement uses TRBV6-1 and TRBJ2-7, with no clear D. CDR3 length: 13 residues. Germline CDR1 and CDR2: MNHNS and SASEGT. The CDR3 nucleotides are TGTGCCAGCAGTGAAACTAACTCCCACGAGCAGTACGTC. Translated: CASSETNSHEQYV.

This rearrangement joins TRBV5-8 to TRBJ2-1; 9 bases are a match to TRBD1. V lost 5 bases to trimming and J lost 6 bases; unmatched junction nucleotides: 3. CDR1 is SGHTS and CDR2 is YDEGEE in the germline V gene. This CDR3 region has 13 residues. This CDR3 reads CASRRDRVNEQFF. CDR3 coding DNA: TGTGCCAGCAGGAGGGACAGGGTCAATGAGCAGTTCTTC. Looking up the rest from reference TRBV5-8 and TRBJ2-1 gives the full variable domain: EAGVTQSPTHLIKTRGQQATLRCSPISGHTSVYWYQQALGLGLQFLLWYDEGEERNRGNFPPRFSGRQFPNYSSELNVNALELEDSALYLCASRRDRVNEQFFGPGTRLTVL.

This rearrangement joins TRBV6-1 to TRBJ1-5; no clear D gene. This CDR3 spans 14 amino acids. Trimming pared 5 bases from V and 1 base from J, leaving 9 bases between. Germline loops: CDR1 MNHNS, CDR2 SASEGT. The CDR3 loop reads CASSKETSNQPQHF. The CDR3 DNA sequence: TGTGCCAGCAGTAAGGAGACGAGCAATCAGCCCCAGCATTTT.

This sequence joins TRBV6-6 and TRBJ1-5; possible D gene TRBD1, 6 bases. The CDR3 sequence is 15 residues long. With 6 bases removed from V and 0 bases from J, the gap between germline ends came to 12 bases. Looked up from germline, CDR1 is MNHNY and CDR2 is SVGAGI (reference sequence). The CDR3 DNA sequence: TGTGCCAGCAGCCGGGGACAAAATAGCAATCAGCCCCAGCATTTT. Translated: CASSRGQNSNQPQHF.

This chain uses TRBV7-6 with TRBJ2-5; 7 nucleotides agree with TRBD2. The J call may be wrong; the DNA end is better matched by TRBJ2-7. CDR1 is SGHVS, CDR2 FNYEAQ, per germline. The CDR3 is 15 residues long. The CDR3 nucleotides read TGTGCCAGCAGCTCTCAGGGCGGGAGCTCCTACGAGCAGTACTTC. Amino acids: CASSSQGGSSYEQYF.

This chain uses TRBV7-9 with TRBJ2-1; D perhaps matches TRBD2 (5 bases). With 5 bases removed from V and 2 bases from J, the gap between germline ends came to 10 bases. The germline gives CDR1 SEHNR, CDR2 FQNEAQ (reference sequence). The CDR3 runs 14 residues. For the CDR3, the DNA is TGTGCCAGCAGCCCCCCCGGGACCTACAATGAGCAGTTCTTC. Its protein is CASSPPGTYNEQFF.

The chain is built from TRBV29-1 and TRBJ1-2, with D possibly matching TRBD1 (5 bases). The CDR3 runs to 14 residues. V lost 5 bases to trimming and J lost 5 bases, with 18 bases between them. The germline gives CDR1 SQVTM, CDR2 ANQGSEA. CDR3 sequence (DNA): TGCAGCGTTTTTCAAATACGGGGGATGTATGGCTACACCTTC. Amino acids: CSVFQIRGMYGYTF. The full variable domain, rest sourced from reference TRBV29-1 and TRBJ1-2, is SAVISQKPSRDICQRGTSLTIQCQVDSQVTMMFWYRQQPGQSLTLIATANQGSEATYESGFVIDKFPISRPNLTFSTLTVSNMSPEDSSIYLCSVFQIRGMYGYTFGSGTRLTVV.

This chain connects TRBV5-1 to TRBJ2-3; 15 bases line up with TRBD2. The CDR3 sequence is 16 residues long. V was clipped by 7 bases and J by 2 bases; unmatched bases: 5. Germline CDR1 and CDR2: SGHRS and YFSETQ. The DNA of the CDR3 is TGCGCCAGCGCCGGGACTAGCGGGAGGCCCACAGATACGCAGTATTTT. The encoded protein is CASAGTSGRPTDTQYF.

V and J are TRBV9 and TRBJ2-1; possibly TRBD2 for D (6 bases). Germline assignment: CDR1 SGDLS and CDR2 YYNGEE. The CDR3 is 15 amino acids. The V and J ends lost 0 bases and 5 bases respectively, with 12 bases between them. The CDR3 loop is CASSVGVADDNEQFF. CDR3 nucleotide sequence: TGTGCCAGCAGCGTAGGGGTAGCGGATGACAATGAGCAGTTCTTC.

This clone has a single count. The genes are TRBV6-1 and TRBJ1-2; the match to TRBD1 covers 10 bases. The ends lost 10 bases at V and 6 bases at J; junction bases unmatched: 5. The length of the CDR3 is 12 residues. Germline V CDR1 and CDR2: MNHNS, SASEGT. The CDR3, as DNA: TGTGCCACCAGACAGGGGGCTCATGGCTACACCTTC. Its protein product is CATRQGAHGYTF.

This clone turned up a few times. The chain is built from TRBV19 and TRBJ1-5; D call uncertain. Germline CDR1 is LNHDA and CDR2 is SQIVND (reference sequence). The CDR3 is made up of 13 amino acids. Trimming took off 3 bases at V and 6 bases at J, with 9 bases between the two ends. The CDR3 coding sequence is TGTGCCAGTAGTATGGTCGCGTTTCAGCCCCAGCATTTT. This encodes CASSMVAFQPQHF.

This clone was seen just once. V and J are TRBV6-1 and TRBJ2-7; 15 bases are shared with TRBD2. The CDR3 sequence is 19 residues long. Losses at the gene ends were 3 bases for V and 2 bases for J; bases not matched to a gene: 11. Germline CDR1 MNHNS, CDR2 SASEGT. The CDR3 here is CASSEFGYRTSGGAYEQYV. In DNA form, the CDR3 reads TGTGCCAGCAGTGAGTTCGGGTATCGGACTAGCGGGGGGGCCTACGAGCAGTACGTC.

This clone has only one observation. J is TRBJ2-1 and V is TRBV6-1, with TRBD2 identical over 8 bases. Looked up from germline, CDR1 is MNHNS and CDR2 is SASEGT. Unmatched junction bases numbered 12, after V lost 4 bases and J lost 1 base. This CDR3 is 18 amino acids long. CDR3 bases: TGTGCCAGCAGTGGCTCCGGGACGGGACTAGGATCCTACAATGAGCAGTTCTTC. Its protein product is CASSGSGTGLGSYNEQFF.